This T cell receptor (beta chain) was profiled in a study of response to subunit inactivated influenza vaccine. The study's findings and limits: Few new T cells, the authors suggested, are recruited by each seasonal influenza vaccination.

In this sample, this clonotype turned up many times. Its antigen is still unknown. One entry per CDR3 protein, called by TCRdb with MiXCR from the RT-PCR reads. The sample has 200,000 to 300,000 distinct CDR3 sequences; over 9% are singletons. Sequencing was performed on non-naive T cells sorted from PBMCs, taken around two weeks before vaccination. The clonotype was recovered from a man aged 50 or older who received an inactivated influenza vaccine.

CDR3 nucleotides: TGTGCCAGCCGGGGGGACACAGATACGCAGTATTTT. Amino acids: CASRGDTDTQYF. The chain has TRBV2 and TRBJ2-3; 7 positions match TRBD2. The J segment lost 2 bases and the V segment lost 8 bases, leaving 1 base of the junction unmatched. Germline V gene lookup returns CDR1 SNHLY and CDR2 FYNNEI. The CDR3 is 12 amino acids.